This record looks at one TCR beta chain sequence and its context. Its cognate antigen is unknown. The record originates from a study of T cell responses to AZD1222 COVID-19 vaccine. Sequencing was performed with immunoSEQ multiplex PCR; in TCRdb, only in-frame clones are kept and a portion is missing. The sample comprises around 140,000 clones, more than 90% of which are singletons, and approximately 2% rests with the top ten. The CDR3 runs 11 residues. Looked up from germline, CDR1 is ENHRY and CDR2 is SYGVKD. Trimming took off 3 bases at V and 8 bases at J, with 7 bases between the two ends. Study-wide findings and caveats: Increases in Spike-specific TCR breadth and depth were seen after two AZD1222 doses. Sampling that yielded the repertoires occurred only after the peak T cell response. Reportedly, close to half of spike-specific TCRs are directed against unmutated variant regions.

The rearrangement joins TRBV10-3 to TRBJ1-2; D gene ambiguous. The receptor was derived from an adult who received the AZD1222 COVID-19 vaccine. The specimen comprised peripheral blood, sampled 28 days after the second AZD1222 dose. CDR3 nucleotide sequence: TGTGCCATCAGTGATGGCACGGGCTACACCTTC. It is translated as CAISDGTGYTF.